This is a list of T cell receptor beta chains from one sample in a study of cytomegalovirus exposure and HLA in healthy donors. Generated by immunoSEQ multiplex PCR, the TCRdb table keeps only in-frame clones and is missing some. This sample has about 140,000 clones; about 74% occur once, and the top ten carry approximately 3.4%. Material for sequencing was PBMCs. All receptors come from a man aged 35-49 years in good health and CMV-seronegative. Each CDR3 is given without its conserved first and last residue. Not every row has a clone size; where given, it reads once, few, many or a size class.

J	V	size	CDR3
TRBJ2-5	TRBV4-3	-	ASSQEIAQGKETQY
TRBJ2-3	TRBV7-6	few	ASGLRSVGGDTQY
TRBJ2-5	TRBV18	-	ASSPGQQETQY
TRBJ1-5	TRBV6-5	few	ASGLRRNQPQH
TRBJ2-7	TRBV7-9	-	ASIGQGIFHEQY
TRBJ2-1	TRBV9	few	ASTDRGGEQF
TRBJ1-3	TRBV9	few	ASSVSPGYPGNTIY
TRBJ2-5	TRBV10-2	-	ACRLAGGGTQY
TRBJ2-7	TRBV30	-	AWSETGREQY
TRBJ2-1	TRBV29-1	-	SASIRGEQF
TRBJ1-1	TRBV27	few	ASSHYSGGNSEAF
TRBJ1-2	TRBV28	-	ASSLGRRVPT
TRBJ2-7	TRBV5-1	-	ASSPDIGEAYEQY
TRBJ1-4	TRBV4-1	-	ASSQGDRVNEKLF
TRBJ1-1	TRBV19	-	ASSWVGDTEAF
TRBJ1-1	TRBV2	-	ASSVQGSDTEAF
TRBJ2-2	TRBV7-2	-	ASSFAPRGNTGELF
TRBJ2-1	TRBV6-5	once	ASSPTSSYNEQF
TRBJ1-1	TRBV10-3	-	AISDQENTEAF
TRBJ2-7	TRBV9	-	ASSVAGIAGHEQY
TRBJ2-7	TRBV6-5	-	ASSQRQGAFSQQY
TRBJ2-3	TRBV9	-	ASSAYSGSTDTQY
TRBJ1-1	TRBV30	-	AWSSRGMGTEAF
TRBJ2-6	TRBV4-3	-	ASSQDFLGFSGSGANVLT
TRBJ2-2	TRBV19	-	ASSISKQGTGELF
TRBJ2-7	TRBV5-4	-	ASSSWDRRLHPY
TRBJ1-1	TRBV5-1	-	ASGTGMNTEAF
TRBJ2-3	TRBV29-1	-	SVGRGDTQY
TRBJ1-2	TRBV4-3	-	ASSQDNTGPNYGYT
TRBJ2-2	TRBV6-1	-	ASIDRGLAGELF
TRBJ1-1	TRBV30	-	AWCFLQGNTEAF
TRBJ2-3	TRBV5-1	-	ASSLAGQTLTDTQY
TRBJ2-7	TRBV19	-	ASRPGHSRSYEQY
TRBJ1-2	TRBV20-1	-	STQARGYT
TRBJ2-5	TRBV4-1	-	ASSQDRQGTQY
TRBJ1-4	TRBV6-5	-	ASSYSGTLNEKLF
TRBJ1-1	TRBV6-5	few	ASSLQGWNTEAF
TRBJ2-1	TRBV29-1	-	SVELFLLPNNEQF
TRBJ1-1	TRBV23-1	-	ASSLEGRSEAF
TRBJ1-1	TRBV18	once	ASSPRSGTGGTEAF
TRBJ2-1	TRBV5-1	once	ASSLSGGTNEQF
TRBJ2-1	TRBV11-2	-	ASSYPTGTAGYNEQF
TRBJ2-7	TRBV5-3	-	ARSQWWGSSGTYEQY
TRBJ1-1	TRBV6-6	-	ASEGPVNTEAF
TRBJ1-2	TRBV30	-	AWSPQPYGYT
TRBJ2-1	TRBV19	-	ASSNGGLYNEQF
TRBJ2-3	TRBV10-3	-	AISESLAGQPGAGTQY
TRBJ2-6	TRBV7-8	few	ASSVGPLGLAGTGANVLT